These 3 T cell receptor beta chains originate from one sample sequenced in a study of CD8+CD57+ T cells in acquired aplastic anemia. Those patients picked for sequencing had displayed CD8+CD57+ cell expansion on flow cytometry. The use of genomic DNA as template underpinned the TCR beta VDJ and CDR3 profiling. TCRdb recomputed calls from the reads with MiXCR, one row per CDR3 protein. This table holds some 200,000 distinct CDR3 sequences, about half found once. The specimen was sorted CD4+, CD8+, or CD8+CD57+ T cells (not recorded which) from PBMCs. The receptors were gathered from a human donor with aplastic anemia.

J is TRBJ1-3 and V is TRBV19, with D tentatively TRBD1 (5 bases). The CDR3 spans 14 residues. Trimming took 6 bases from V and 0 from J, leaving 9 bases between them. Germline lookup yields CDR1 LNHDA and CDR2 SQIVND (reference sequence). The CDR3 region is CASRQGSSGNTIYF. DNA for the CDR3: TGTGCCAGTAGGCAGGGAAGCTCTGGAAACACCATATATTTT.

Turning to this clonotype: This may come from a read error, since a much larger clone is one base off. This chain connects TRBV4-3 to TRBJ1-3; D not resolved. Germline CDR1 and CDR2: LGHNA and YSLEER. The CDR3 spans 18 residues. The CDR3 here is CASSQENRRTYSGNAIYF. CDR3 DNA sequence: TGCGCCAGCAGCCAAGAAAATAGGCGGACCTACTCTGGAAACGCCATATATTTT.

The V and J genes are TRBV20-1 and TRBJ2-1; 13 bases map to TRBD2. The germline V gene has CDR1 DFQATT and CDR2 SNEGSKA (reference sequence). V lost 5 bases to trimming and J lost 7 bases; unmatched junction nucleotides: 5. This CDR3 comprises 14 residues. The CDR3 DNA is TGCAGTGCTCTACTAGCGGGAGGGCCTAATGAGCAGTTCTTC. Translating gives CSALLAGGPNEQFF.